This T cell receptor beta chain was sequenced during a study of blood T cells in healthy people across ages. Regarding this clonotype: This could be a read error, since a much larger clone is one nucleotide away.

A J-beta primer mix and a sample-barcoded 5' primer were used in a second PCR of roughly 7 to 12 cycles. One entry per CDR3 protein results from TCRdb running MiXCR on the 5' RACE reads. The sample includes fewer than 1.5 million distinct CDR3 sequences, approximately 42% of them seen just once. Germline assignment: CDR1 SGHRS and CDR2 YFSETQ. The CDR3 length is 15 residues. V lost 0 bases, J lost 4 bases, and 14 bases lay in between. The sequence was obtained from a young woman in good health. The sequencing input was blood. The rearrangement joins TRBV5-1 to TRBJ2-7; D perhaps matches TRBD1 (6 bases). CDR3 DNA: TGCGCCAGCAGCTTGGGAACAGGGAGAAAGTACGAGCAGTACTTC. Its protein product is CASSLGTGRKYEQYF.